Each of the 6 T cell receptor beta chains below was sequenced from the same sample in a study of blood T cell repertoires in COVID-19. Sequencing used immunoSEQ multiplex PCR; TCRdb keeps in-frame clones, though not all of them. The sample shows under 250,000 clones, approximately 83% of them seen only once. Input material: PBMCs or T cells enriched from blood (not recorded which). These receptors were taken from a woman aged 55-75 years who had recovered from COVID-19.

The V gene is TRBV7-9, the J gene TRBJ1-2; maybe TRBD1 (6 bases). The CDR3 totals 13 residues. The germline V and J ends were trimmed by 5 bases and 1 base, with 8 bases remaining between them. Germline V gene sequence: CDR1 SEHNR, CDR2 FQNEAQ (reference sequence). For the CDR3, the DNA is TGTGCCAGCAGCCTACAGGGTAACTATGGCTACACCTTC. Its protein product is CASSLQGNYGYTF.

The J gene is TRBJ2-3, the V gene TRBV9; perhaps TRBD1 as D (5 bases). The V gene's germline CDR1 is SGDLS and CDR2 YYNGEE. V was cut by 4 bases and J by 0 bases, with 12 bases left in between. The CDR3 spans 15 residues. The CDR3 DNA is TGTGCCAGCAGCCCCTCAGGGTCCAGCACAGATACGCAGTATTTT. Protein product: CASSPSGSSTDTQYF. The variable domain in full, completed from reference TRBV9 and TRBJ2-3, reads DSGVTQTPKHLITATGQRVTLRCSPRSGDLSVYWYQQSLDQGLQFLIQYYNGEERAKGNILERFSAQQFPDLHSELNLSSLELGDSALYFCASSPSGSSTDTQYFGPGTRLTVL.

CDR3 in DNA: TGTGCCAGCAGCTTAGAGGGAGGCGGCTACACCTTC. Its translation: CASSLEGGGYTF. This rearrangement joins TRBV7-9 to TRBJ1-2; no clear D gene. CDR1 is SEHNR, CDR2 FQNEAQ, per germline (reference sequence). V gave up 1 base and J gave up 8 bases, with 8 bases separating them. CDR3 length equals 12 residues.

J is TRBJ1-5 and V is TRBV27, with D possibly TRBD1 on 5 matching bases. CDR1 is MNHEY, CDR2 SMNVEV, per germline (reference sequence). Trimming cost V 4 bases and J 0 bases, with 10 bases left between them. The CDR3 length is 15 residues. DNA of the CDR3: TGTGCCAGCAGTTCGGGGACTTATAGCAATCAGCCCCAGCATTTT. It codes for CASSSGTYSNQPQHF.

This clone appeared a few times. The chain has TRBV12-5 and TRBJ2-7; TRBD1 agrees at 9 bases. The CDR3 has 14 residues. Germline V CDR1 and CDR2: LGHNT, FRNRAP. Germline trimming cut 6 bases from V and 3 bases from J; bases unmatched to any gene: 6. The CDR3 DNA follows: TGTGCTAGTGGGACGGGGACAGGGTTCTACGAGCAGTACTTC. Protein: CASGTGTGFYEQYF.

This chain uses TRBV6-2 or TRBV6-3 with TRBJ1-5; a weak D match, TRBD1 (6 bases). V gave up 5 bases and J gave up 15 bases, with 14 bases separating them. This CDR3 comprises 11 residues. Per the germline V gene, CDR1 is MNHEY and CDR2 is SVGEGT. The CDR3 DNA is TGTGCCAGCAGTCAACAGGGCATTCGGCATTTT. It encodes CASSQQGIRHF.